Shown below are 16 T cell receptor beta chains from a single sample sequenced in a study of cytomegalovirus exposure and HLA in healthy donors. The PCR contained 60 Vbeta and 13 Jbeta primers. Some clones are missing from TCRdb's copy, which holds only in-frame ones; the method was immunoSEQ multiplex PCR. Of 94,000 or so clones in the sample, 70% to 85% were seen once. Material: PBMCs. These receptors all come from a man in his fifties or sixties in good health and CMV-seronegative.

The V gene is TRBV11-2, the J gene TRBJ1-1; 7 positions agree with TRBD1. J was trimmed by 3 bases and V by 6 bases; bases with no gene match: 7. The CDR3 runs to 14 residues. CDR1 and CDR2 from the germline V gene are SGHAT and FQNNGV. CDR3 bases: TGTGCCAGCAGGATGACAGGGCTGGACACTGAAGCTTTCTTT. Residues: CASRMTGLDTEAFF.

The chain combines TRBV5-5 with TRBJ1-5; 12 bases fit TRBD1. The germline V gene encodes CDR1 SGHKS and CDR2 YYEKEE (reference sequence). This CDR3 contains 17 residues. Unmatched junction bases numbered 13, after V lost 7 bases and J lost 5 bases. In nucleotides, the CDR3 is TGTGCCAGCGGAAGTCGGGGGGGACAGGGGGCTGATCAGCCCCAGCATTTT. Its translation is CASGSRGGQGADQPQHF.

V and J are TRBV5-8 and TRBJ1-2, with 9 bases identical to TRBD1. The CDR3 covers 14 residues. V gave up 3 bases and J gave up 10 bases; unmatched junction bases: 10. Germline assignment: CDR1 SGHTS and CDR2 YDEGEE. This CDR3 reads CASSSNGNRGHYTF. The DNA for the CDR3 is TGTGCCAGCAGCTCAAATGGGAACAGGGGGCACTACACCTTC.

CDR3: CASSRGTVQETQYF. CDR3 DNA: TGCGCCAGCAGCCGAGGGACAGTCCAAGAGACCCAGTACTTC. J is TRBJ2-5 and V is TRBV5-1; the match to TRBD1 covers 7 bases. CDR3 length: 14 residues. Germline V CDR1 and CDR2: SGHRS, YFSETQ. Trimming removed 4 bases from V and 1 base from J; junction bases left unmatched: 4.

The gene calls are TRBV6-1 and TRBJ2-3; 12 bases are a match to TRBD2. Per the germline V gene, CDR1 is MNHNS and CDR2 is SASEGT. This CDR3 has 15 amino acids. V lost 5 bases, J lost 5 bases, and 5 bases stayed unmatched. CDR3 in amino acids: CASSLAGGQGDTQYF. The CDR3 bases are TGTGCCAGCAGTCTAGCGGGGGGGCAGGGAGATACGCAGTATTTT.

This clone was seen only a few times. The chain combines TRBV19 with TRBJ1-1; 7 bases are a match to TRBD1. V lost 4 bases to trimming and J lost 0 bases; unmatched junction nucleotides: 2. The CDR3 extends over 14 amino acids. CDR1 and CDR2 (germline): LNHDA, SQIVND (reference sequence). CDR3 region: CASSTGQLNTEAFF. The DNA of the CDR3 is TGTGCCAGTAGTACGGGACAGCTGAACACTGAAGCTTTCTTT.

There are a few counts of this clone. The junction departs from the called germline gene at one end, perhaps through a read error. J is TRBJ2-5 and V is TRBV7-7; TRBD1 agrees at 11 bases. Germline V gene data show CDR1 as SSHAT and CDR2 as FNYEAQ (reference sequence). The length of the CDR3 is 14 residues. The CDR3 here is CASSGGQGGETQYF. CDR3 DNA: TGTGCTAGCAGCGGGGGACAGGGGGGCGAGACCCAGTACTTC. Supplemented by reference TRBV7-7 and TRBJ2-5, the full variable domain reads GAGVSQSPRYKVTKRGQDVTLRCDPISSHATLYWYQQALGQGPEFLTYFNYEAQPDKSGLPSDRFSAERPEGSISTLTIQRTEQRDSAMYRCASSGGQGGETQYFGPGTRLLVL.

V usage is TRBV6-1 and J usage is TRBJ2-5; TRBD2 matches at 9 bases. The J call may be wrong; the DNA end is better matched by TRBJ2-7. The CDR3 runs 14 residues. Germline CDR1 and CDR2: MNHNS and SASEGT. As DNA, the CDR3 is TGTGCCAGCTGGACCGGACTAGCGCCCTACGAGCAGTACTTC. Protein product: CASWTGLAPYEQYF.

The chain links TRBV5-4 to TRBJ2-1; TRBD2 matches 7 bases. Germline CDR1 SGHNT, CDR2 YYREEE (reference sequence). This CDR3 contains 14 residues. The junction had 2 bases not matched to a gene; V was cut back by 0 bases and J by 5 bases. In DNA, the CDR3 is TGTGCCAGCAGCTTGGGCGGGACTAACAATGAGCAGTTCTTC. This gives the protein CASSLGGTNNEQFF.

This clone was observed once. V and J are TRBV4-1 and TRBJ2-1; D is uncertain. The V and J ends lost 4 bases and 5 bases respectively, with 6 bases between them. This CDR3 is 12 amino acids long. Germline CDR1 is MGHRA and CDR2 is YSYEKL. CDR3 DNA: TGCGCCAGCAGCCCACGAGACAATGAGCAGTTCTTC. It yields the protein CASSPRDNEQFF.

The CDR3 is CASSATSRDQPQHF. CDR3 nucleotide sequence: TGCGCCAGCAGCGCGACCTCCAGGGATCAGCCCCAGCATTTT. V gene TRBV4-1 combines with J gene TRBJ1-5; D may be TRBD1 (5 bases). Looked up from germline, CDR1 is MGHRA and CDR2 is YSYEKL. Deletions cut 5 bases from V and 5 bases from J, with 13 bases between. There are 14 residues in the CDR3.

The table lists this clone with a count of one. The chain recombines TRBV11-2 with TRBJ2-5, with 9 bases identical to TRBD1. The ends lost 7 bases at V and 4 bases at J; junction bases unmatched: 10. Germline loops: CDR1 SGHAT, CDR2 FQNNGV. This CDR3 has 15 amino acids. The CDR3 DNA is TGTGCCAGCAACCGAGGTGGACAGGGGAGAGAGACCCAGTACTTC. This translates into CASNRGGQGRETQYF.

This clone showed up just once. The chain recombines TRBV30 with TRBJ1-1; no definite D call. Trimming pared 5 bases from V and 0 bases from J, leaving 16 bases between. The germline CDR1 and CDR2 sequences are GTSNPN and SVGIG (reference sequence). This CDR3 comprises 15 residues. CDR3 in amino acids: CAWVRAGDVNTEAFF. For the CDR3, the DNA is TGTGCCTGGGTCCGGGCGGGAGACGTGAACACTGAAGCTTTCTTT.

The CDR3 nucleotides are TGTGCCAGCAGCCAAACTCCTGAAATCACAGATACGCAGTATTTT. It codes for CASSQTPEITDTQYF. The chain recombines TRBV7-2 with TRBJ2-3, with D uncertain. This CDR3 is built from 15 residues. Germline V CDR1 and CDR2: SGHTA, FQGNSA. The ends were cut back, 5 bases at V and 2 bases at J, with 14 bases in the middle. The whole variable domain, filled in from reference TRBV7-2 and TRBJ2-3, reads GAGVSQSPSNKVTEKGKDVELRCDPISGHTALYWYRQSLGQGLEFLIYFQGNSAPDKSGLPSDRFSAERTGGSVSTLTIQRTQQEDSAVYLCASSQTPEITDTQYFGPGTRLTVL.

The rearrangement uses TRBV9 and TRBJ1-5; the match to TRBD1 covers 8 bases. The junction had 8 bases not matched to a gene; V was cut back by 0 bases and J by 0 bases. Germline V gene data show CDR1 as SGDLS and CDR2 as YYNGEE. CDR3 length: 18 amino acids. CDR3 in DNA: TGTGCCAGCAGCGTAGGACAGGGGCCCCTTTATAGCAATCAGCCCCAGCATTTT. It yields the protein CASSVGQGPLYSNQPQHF.

CDR3 in amino acids: CASRERTSSYNEQFF. The DNA for the CDR3 is TGCGCCAGCCGAGAGCGTACCAGCTCCTACAATGAGCAGTTCTTC. V and J are TRBV10-2 and TRBJ2-1; unclear D gene. The CDR3 is 15 amino acids. V was clipped by 8 bases and J by 0 bases, with 14 bases between them. Germline V gene data show CDR1 as WSHSY and CDR2 as SAAADI.